What follows are 27 T cell receptor beta chains derived from one specimen sequenced in a study of T cells after yellow fever vaccination. TCRdb re-derived calls from the 5' RACE reads in MiXCR, one entry per CDR3 protein. The sample consists of 13,000 or so distinct CDR3 sequences, approximately 5% of them appearing once. Source: PBMCs, either bulk or a sorted T-cell subset (CD4+, CD8+, memory, or dextramer-sorted; not recorded which), taken 45 days after the yellow fever booster vaccination. The receptors shown here come from a young man who received the YFV17D yellow fever vaccine.

This clonotype was picked up many times. The chain couples TRBV12-3 or TRBV12-4 to TRBJ2-4, with D perhaps TRBD2 (6 bases). The CDR3 sequence is 15 residues long. V was trimmed by 6 bases and J by 8 bases, leaving 20 bases between them. The CDR3 is CASRPSGGVPDIQYF. The CDR3 DNA is TGTGCCAGCAGACCCAGCGGAGGGGTTCCGGACATTCAGTACTTC.

This clonotype was picked up many times. The CDR3 DNA reads as TGCAGTGCTGCCGGGACAGGGCGTGAAAAACTGTTTTTT. Amino acid sequence: CSAAGTGREKLFF. This sequence joins TRBV20-1 and TRBJ1-4; 9 bases align to TRBD1. With V trimmed by 5 bases and J by 7 bases, 5 bases remained unmatched. The germline CDR1 and CDR2 sequences are DFQATT and SNEGSKA (reference sequence). This CDR3 is built from 13 residues.

This clonotype was observed at least ten times. The chain combines TRBV6-1 with TRBJ2-4; possibly TRBD1 for D (5 bases). This CDR3 comprises 15 residues. Trimming shortened V by 7 bases and J by 7 bases, and 20 bases separated the two germline ends. In germline, CDR1 is MNHNS, CDR2 SASEGT. The DNA for the CDR3 is TGTGCCAGCATACAAGGCCCAGGGCTGGGGAACATTCAGTACTTC. It specifies CASIQGPGLGNIQYF.

This clonotype was found many times. This sequence joins TRBV28 and TRBJ1-5; D remains unclear. This CDR3 is 15 amino acids long. The V gene lost 3 bases and the J gene lost 1 base, with 10 bases spanning the gap. Germline values: CDR1 MDHEN, CDR2 SYDVKM. The CDR3 nucleotides are TGTGCCAGCAGTTTCCTGATGGGGAGCAATCAGCCCCAGCATTTT. Residues: CASSFLMGSNQPQHF.

This clonotype was observed at least ten times. V is TRBV27 and J is TRBJ2-3; D unresolved. The V gene lost 6 bases and the J gene lost 0 bases, with 7 bases spanning the gap. The CDR3 contains 13 residues. Germline V gene lookup returns CDR1 MNHEY and CDR2 SMNVEV (reference sequence). This CDR3 is CASRGTSTDTQYF. In DNA, the CDR3 is TGTGCCAGCAGGGGAACTAGCACAGATACGCAGTATTTT.

This clonotype occurred many times. This chain joins TRBV4-2 and TRBJ1-1; D unresolved. Germline CDR1 and CDR2: LGHNA and YNFKEQ. The CDR3 totals 13 residues. V lost 3 bases and J 0 bases, leaving 5 bases between the germline ends. In DNA, the CDR3 is TGTGCCAGCAGCCAGTCAGTGAACACTGAAGCTTTCTTT. Its protein product is CASSQSVNTEAFF.

This clonotype was counted many times. This rearrangement joins TRBV20-1 to TRBJ2-7, with 9 bases lining up with TRBD1. The germline CDR1 and CDR2 sequences are DFQATT and SNEGSKA (reference sequence). J gave up 5 bases and V 6 bases, and 8 bases lay outside the gene matches. The CDR3 runs 13 residues. The CDR3 sequence: CSAPGQGDNEQYF. The DNA of the CDR3 is TGCAGTGCACCGGGACAGGGTGATAACGAGCAGTACTTC.

This clonotype was counted many times. V and J are TRBV7-8 and TRBJ2-5; 8 nucleotides agree with TRBD1. Per germline, CDR1 SGHVS and CDR2 FQNEAQ. This CDR3 contains 16 residues. Trimming took 2 bases from V and 0 from J; bases not matched to a gene: 5. DNA for the CDR3: TGTGCCAGCAGCTTATTAGGACAGGGTTACCAAGAGACCCAGTACTTC. Its protein is CASSLLGQGYQETQYF.

This clonotype was seen at least ten times. The rearrangement links TRBV5-5 to TRBJ2-7; 12 bases align to TRBD2. Germline-derived CDR1 and CDR2 are SGHKS and YYEKEE (reference sequence). The CDR3 is 15 residues long. With V trimmed by 4 bases and J by 7 bases, 9 bases remained unmatched. CDR3 sequence reads: CASSRLAGEFGEQYF. CDR3 bases: TGTGCCAGCAGCCGACTAGCGGGAGAGTTTGGAGAGCAGTACTTC.

There are many counts of this clonotype. This chain uses TRBV5-1 with TRBJ2-2; D is possibly TRBD1 (6 bases). V lost 3 bases to trimming and J lost 2 bases, with 17 bases between them. The germline CDR1 and CDR2 sequences are SGHRS and YFSETQ. The CDR3 sequence is 17 residues long. Here the CDR3 reads CASSSALQGGNTGELFF. CDR3 in DNA: TGCGCCAGCAGCTCAGCCTTACAGGGTGGTAACACCGGGGAGCTGTTTTTT.

This clonotype came up many times. CDR3: CASSPGRNQPQHF. DNA for the CDR3: TGTGCCAGCTCACCAGGGAGGAATCAGCCCCAGCATTTT. The chain uses TRBV18 and TRBJ1-5, with D unclear. Trimming removed 2 bases from V and 4 bases from J, with 6 bases in between. Germline V CDR1 and CDR2: KGHSH, LQKENI. There are 13 residues in the CDR3.

There are many counts of this clonotype. This rearrangement joins TRBV6-5 to TRBJ1-4; D ambiguous. This CDR3 is 17 amino acids long. With 6 bases removed from V and 8 bases from J, the gap between germline ends came to 25 bases. The V gene's germline CDR1 is MNHEY and CDR2 SVGAGI. The CDR3, as DNA: TGTGCCAGCAGCTACACCAAGACCGTCGGCGTAGGGGAAAAACTGTTTTTT. Its protein is CASSYTKTVGVGEKLFF.

This clonotype was counted many times. The genes are TRBV3-1 and TRBJ1-5; no clear D gene. Germline assignment: CDR1 LGHDT and CDR2 YNNKEL (reference sequence). V was trimmed by 0 bases and J by 3 bases, leaving 6 bases between them. This CDR3 is built from 14 residues. This CDR3 reads CASSQDWVNQPQHF. Written as DNA, the CDR3 is TGTGCCAGCAGCCAAGATTGGGTCAATCAGCCCCAGCATTTT.

This clonotype was picked up many times. The chain recombines TRBV7-3 with TRBJ2-7; 9 bases align to TRBD1. CDR3 size: 18 residues. V lost 3 bases, J lost 6 bases, and 18 bases stayed unmatched. Germline CDR1 SGHTA, CDR2 FQGTGA. DNA of the CDR3: TGTGCCAGCAGCTTCACCCCCGGGTCCGGGACAGGGAAAGTCGAGCAGTACTTC. As protein: CASSFTPGSGTGKVEQYF.

This clonotype showed up many times. The chain combines TRBV7-3 with TRBJ2-7, with D uncertain. In germline, CDR1 is SGHTA, CDR2 FQGTGA. The germline V and J ends were trimmed by 7 bases and 2 bases, with 24 bases remaining between them. The CDR3 loop spans 17 amino acids. CDR3 DNA sequence: TGTGCCAGCACCCTACCGGGCCGTGATGTTTTACCCTACGAGCAGTACTTC. Protein product: CASTLPGRDVLPYEQYF. The variable domain in full, completed from reference TRBV7-3 and TRBJ2-7, reads GAGVSQTPSNKVTEKGKYVELRCDPISGHTALYWYRQSLGQGPEFLIYFQGTGAADDSGLPNDRFFAVRPEGSVSTLKIQRTERGDSAVYLCASTLPGRDVLPYEQYFGPGTRLTVT.

This clonotype was observed at least ten times. This chain links TRBV20-1 with TRBJ2-5, with 10 bases matching TRBD1. The CDR3 has 15 residues. Germline assignment: CDR1 DFQATT and CDR2 SNEGSKA (reference sequence). J gave up 5 bases and V 4 bases, and 10 bases lay outside the gene matches. This CDR3 reads CSATWGQGSLETQYF. The CDR3 nucleotides are TGCAGTGCTACCTGGGGACAGGGGAGTTTGGAGACCCAGTACTTC.

As regards this clonotype: A much larger clone differs by one base, so this may be a read error. The CDR3 loop is CGSSLTGPGSGETQYF. CDR3 bases: TGCGGCAGCAGCTTGACGGGCCCGGGATCGGGGGAGACCCAGTACTTC. V usage is TRBV5-1 and J usage is TRBJ2-5; TRBD2 might be the D (5 bases). CDR1 SGHRS and CDR2 YFSETQ come from the germline V gene. This CDR3 is 16 amino acids long.

This clonotype was recorded many times. This rearrangement joins TRBV19 to TRBJ2-2; D uncertain. The CDR3 is made up of 14 amino acids. The germline V gene has CDR1 LNHDA and CDR2 SQIVND (reference sequence). V was cut by 7 bases and J by 8 bases, with 17 bases left in between. CDR3 amino acids: CASITPGRPGELFF. As DNA, the CDR3 is TGTGCCAGTATCACGCCCGGACGGCCTGGGGAGCTGTTTTTT.

In this sample, this clonotype turned up many times. J is TRBJ2-2 and V is TRBV18; TRBD1 agrees at 8 bases. This CDR3 has 17 residues. Germline V lookup: CDR1 KGHSH, CDR2 LQKENI. V lost 3 bases and J lost 2; bases outside the gene matches: 8. CDR3 protein: CASSPSTGVKNTGELFF. CDR3 nucleotide sequence: TGTGCCAGCTCACCCTCGACAGGGGTGAAAAACACCGGGGAGCTGTTTTTT.

This clonotype was detected many times. The chain recombines TRBV28 with TRBJ2-4, with TRBD1 matching over 8 bases. Germline lookup yields CDR1 MDHEN and CDR2 SYDVKM. V shed 6 bases, J shed 8 bases, and the junction held 9 bases outside the gene matches. The CDR3 is made up of 14 amino acids. The CDR3 loop is CASRTGVRSDIQYF. For the CDR3, the DNA is TGTGCCAGCAGGACAGGGGTGCGGTCAGACATTCAGTACTTC. The full variable domain, with the rest looked up from reference TRBV28 and TRBJ2-4, is DVKVTQSSRYLVKRTGEKVFLECVQDMDHENMFWYRQDPGLGLRLIYFSYDVKMKEKGDIPEGYSVSREKKERFSLILESASTNQTSMYLCASRTGVRSDIQYFGAGTRLSVL.

As concerns this clonotype: One junction end does not reproduce the germline sequence, and a read error may be involved. The chain couples TRBV12-3 or TRBV12-4 to TRBJ2-3, with 7 bases that match TRBD2. This CDR3 contains 19 residues. The CDR3 sequence: CTSSLPPRTSAPGTDTQYF. The CDR3 DNA sequence: TGTACCAGCAGTTTACCCCCACGCACTAGCGCCCCGGGCACAGATACGCAGTATTTT.

This clonotype was recorded many times. The chain employs TRBV20-1 and TRBJ2-7; 7 positions match TRBD1. After removal of 5 bases from V and 3 bases from J, the junction contained 10 bases not matched to a gene. Germline loops: CDR1 DFQATT, CDR2 SNEGSKA (reference sequence). CDR3 length equals 14 residues. The CDR3 spells CSAAPGTVGYEQYF. For the CDR3, the DNA is TGCAGTGCTGCACCCGGGACAGTGGGCTACGAGCAGTACTTC.

At least ten counts were recorded for this clonotype. CDR3 sequence: CASSLEGDGQPQHF. The CDR3, as DNA: TGTGCCAGCAGTCTCGAGGGGGATGGTCAGCCCCAGCATTTT. The V and J genes are TRBV27 and TRBJ1-5, with D tentatively TRBD1 (6 bases). The CDR3 covers 14 residues. Trimming removed 5 bases from V and 6 bases from J, with 14 bases in between. Germline V gene sequence: CDR1 MNHEY, CDR2 SMNVEV (reference sequence).

There are many counts of this clonotype. The rearrangement joins TRBV7-9 to TRBJ2-1; D ambiguous. The length of the CDR3 is 14 residues. The V end lost 5 bases, the J end lost 4 bases, and 12 bases lay between the germline ends. From germline, CDR1 is SEHNR and CDR2 FQNEAQ (reference sequence). In DNA form, the CDR3 reads TGTGCCAGCAGCGACCCACTATATTACAATGAGCAGTTCTTC. Residues: CASSDPLYYNEQFF.

In its sample, this clonotype was seen many times. This sequence joins TRBV29-1 and TRBJ2-1; unclear D gene. The CDR3 loop spans 14 amino acids. The V gene lost 5 bases and the J gene lost 4 bases, with 15 bases spanning the gap. Germline V gene sequence: CDR1 SQVTM, CDR2 ANQGSEA. The CDR3 DNA is TGCAGCGTTTTGATCATGGCCGATTACAATGAGCAGTTCTTC. This encodes CSVLIMADYNEQFF.

This clonotype was recorded many times. The chain links TRBV12-3 or TRBV12-4 to TRBJ2-2; no definite D call. The V end lost 7 bases, the J end lost 6 bases, and 15 bases lay between the germline ends. CDR3 length equals 14 residues. The CDR3 protein is CASIPGSASGELFF. Written as DNA, the CDR3 is TGTGCCAGCATTCCCGGGTCGGCTTCCGGGGAGCTGTTTTTT.

This clonotype was counted at least ten times. The chain recombines TRBV6-1 with TRBJ2-5; weak D call: TRBD2 (6 bases). Germline V gene lookup returns CDR1 MNHNS and CDR2 SASEGT. With 5 bases removed from V and 6 bases from J, the gap between germline ends came to 16 bases. The CDR3 spans 14 residues. This chain's CDR3 is CASSPRLEAKTQYF. The CDR3 DNA follows: TGTGCCAGCAGTCCTAGACTAGAGGCAAAGACCCAGTACTTC.